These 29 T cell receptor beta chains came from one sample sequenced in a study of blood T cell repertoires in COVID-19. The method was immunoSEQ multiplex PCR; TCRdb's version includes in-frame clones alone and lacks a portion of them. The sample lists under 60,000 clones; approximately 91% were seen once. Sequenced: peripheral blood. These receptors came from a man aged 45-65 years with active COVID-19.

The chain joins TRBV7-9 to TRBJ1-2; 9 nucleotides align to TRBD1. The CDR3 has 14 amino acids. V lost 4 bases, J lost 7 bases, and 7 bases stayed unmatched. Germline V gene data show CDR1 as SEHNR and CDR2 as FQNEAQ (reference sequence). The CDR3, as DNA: TGTGCCAGCAGCTCTCCACAGGGGGCAGGTGGCTACACCTTC. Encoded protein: CASSSPQGAGGYTF. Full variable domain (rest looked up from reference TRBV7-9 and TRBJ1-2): DTGVSQNPRHKITKRGQNVTFRCDPISEHNRLYWYRQTLGQGPEFLTYFQNEAQLEKSRLLSDRFSAERPKGSFSTLEIQRTEQGDSAMYLCASSSPQGAGGYTFGSGTRLTVV.

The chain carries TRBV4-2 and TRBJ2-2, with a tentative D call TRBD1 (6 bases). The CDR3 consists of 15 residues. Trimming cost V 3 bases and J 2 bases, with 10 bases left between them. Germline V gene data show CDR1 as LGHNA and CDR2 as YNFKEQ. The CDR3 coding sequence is TGTGCCAGCAGCCACCAACAGGGTAACACCGGGGAGCTGTTTTTT. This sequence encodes CASSHQQGNTGELFF.

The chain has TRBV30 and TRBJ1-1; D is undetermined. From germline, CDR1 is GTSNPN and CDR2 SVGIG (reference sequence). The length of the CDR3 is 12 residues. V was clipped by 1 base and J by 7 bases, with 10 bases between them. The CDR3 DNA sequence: TGTGCCTGGAGTGAAGGCGGCTATGAAGCTTTCTTT. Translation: CAWSEGGYEAFF.

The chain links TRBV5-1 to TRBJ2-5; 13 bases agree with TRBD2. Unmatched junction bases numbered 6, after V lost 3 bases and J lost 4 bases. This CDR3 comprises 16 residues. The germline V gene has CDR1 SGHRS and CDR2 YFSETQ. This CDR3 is CASSSGLAGAGETQYF. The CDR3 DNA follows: TGCGCCAGCAGCTCCGGACTAGCGGGGGCAGGAGAGACCCAGTACTTC.

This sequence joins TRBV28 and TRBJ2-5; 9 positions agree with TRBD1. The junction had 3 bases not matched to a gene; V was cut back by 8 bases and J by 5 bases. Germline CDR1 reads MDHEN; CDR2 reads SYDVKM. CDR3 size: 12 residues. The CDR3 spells CASLTGGETQYF. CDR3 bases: TGTGCCAGCTTGACAGGGGGGGAGACCCAGTACTTC.

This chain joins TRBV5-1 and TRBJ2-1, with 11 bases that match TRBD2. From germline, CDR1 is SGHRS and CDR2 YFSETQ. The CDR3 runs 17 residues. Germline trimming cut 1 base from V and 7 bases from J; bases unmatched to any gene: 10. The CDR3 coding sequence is TGCGCCAGCAGCTTGTCACCACCACTAGCGGGGGTGAATGAGCAGTTCTTC. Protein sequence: CASSLSPPLAGVNEQFF.

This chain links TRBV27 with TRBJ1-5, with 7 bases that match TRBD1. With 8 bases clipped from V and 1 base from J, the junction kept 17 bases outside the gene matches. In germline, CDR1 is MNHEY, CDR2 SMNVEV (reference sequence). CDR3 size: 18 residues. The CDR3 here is CASGRQGVGFKSNQPQHF. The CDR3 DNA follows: TGTGCCAGCGGGAGACAGGGTGTGGGTTTTAAGAGCAATCAGCCCCAGCATTTT.

In nucleotides, the CDR3 is TGTGCCAGCAGCCAAACGGACTACGAGTCGCACAATGAAAAACTGTTTTTT. Translated: CASSQTDYESHNEKLFF. J is TRBJ1-4 and V is TRBV4-2; unclear D gene. The CDR3 has 17 residues. The V and J ends lost 2 bases and 5 bases respectively, with 18 bases between them. CDR1 and CDR2 (germline): LGHNA, YNFKEQ.

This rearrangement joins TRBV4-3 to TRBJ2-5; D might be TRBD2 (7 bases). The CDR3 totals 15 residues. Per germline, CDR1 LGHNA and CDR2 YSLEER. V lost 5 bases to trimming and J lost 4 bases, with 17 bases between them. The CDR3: CASSSGGPGIETQYF. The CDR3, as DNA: TGCGCCAGCAGCTCCGGGGGGCCGGGGATAGAGACCCAGTACTTC.

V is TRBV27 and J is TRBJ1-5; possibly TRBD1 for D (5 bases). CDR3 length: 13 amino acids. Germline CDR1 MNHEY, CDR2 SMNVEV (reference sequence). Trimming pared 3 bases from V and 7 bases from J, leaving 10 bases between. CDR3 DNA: TGTGCCAGCAGTTTCAGGGTCGGGCAGCCCCAGCATTTT. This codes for CASSFRVGQPQHF.

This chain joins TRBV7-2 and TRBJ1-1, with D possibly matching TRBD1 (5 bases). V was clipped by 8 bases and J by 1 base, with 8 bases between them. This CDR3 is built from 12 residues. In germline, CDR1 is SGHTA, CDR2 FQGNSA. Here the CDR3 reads CASGRGNTEAFF. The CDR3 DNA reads TGTGCCAGCGGGAGGGGGAACACTGAAGCTTTCTTT.

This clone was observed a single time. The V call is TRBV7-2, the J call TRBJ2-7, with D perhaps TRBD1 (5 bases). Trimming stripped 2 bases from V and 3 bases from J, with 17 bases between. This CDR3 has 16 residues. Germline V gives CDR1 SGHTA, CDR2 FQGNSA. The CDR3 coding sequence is TGTGCCAGCAGCTTATGGTTAATGTCGACAGTCTACGAGCAGTACTTC. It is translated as CASSLWLMSTVYEQYF.

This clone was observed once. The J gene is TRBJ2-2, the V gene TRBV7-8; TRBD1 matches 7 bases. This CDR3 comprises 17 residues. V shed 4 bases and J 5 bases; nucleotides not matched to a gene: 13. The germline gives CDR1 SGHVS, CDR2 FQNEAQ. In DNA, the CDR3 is TGTGCCAGCAGCTCTAAAACCGGGACAGTTCATACCGGGGAGCTGTTTTTT. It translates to CASSSKTGTVHTGELFF. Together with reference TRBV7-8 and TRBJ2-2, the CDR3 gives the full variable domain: GAGVSQSPRYKVAKRGQDVALRCDPISGHVSLFWYQQALGQGPEFLTYFQNEAQLDKSGLPSDRFFAERPEGSVSTLKIQRTQQEDSAVYLCASSSKTGTVHTGELFFGEGSRLTVL.

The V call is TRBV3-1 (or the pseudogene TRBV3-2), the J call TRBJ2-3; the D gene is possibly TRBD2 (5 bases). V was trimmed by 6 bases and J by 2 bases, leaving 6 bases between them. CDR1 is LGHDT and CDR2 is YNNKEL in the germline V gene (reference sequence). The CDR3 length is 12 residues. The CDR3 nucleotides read TGTGCCAGCAGGGACTTCACAGATACGCAGTATTTT. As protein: CASRDFTDTQYF.

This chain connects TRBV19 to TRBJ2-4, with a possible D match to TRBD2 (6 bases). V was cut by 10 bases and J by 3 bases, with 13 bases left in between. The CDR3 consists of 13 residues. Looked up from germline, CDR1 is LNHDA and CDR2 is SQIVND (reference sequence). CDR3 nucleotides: TGTGCCACCCGGGAGAACGGCAAAAACATTCAGTACTTC. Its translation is CATRENGKNIQYF.

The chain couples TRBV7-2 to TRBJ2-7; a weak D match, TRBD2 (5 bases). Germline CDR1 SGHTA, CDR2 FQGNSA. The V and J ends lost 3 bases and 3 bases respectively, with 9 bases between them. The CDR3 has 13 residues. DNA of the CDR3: TGTGCCAGCAGCTTCGGGATGCACTACGAGCAGTACTTC. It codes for CASSFGMHYEQYF.

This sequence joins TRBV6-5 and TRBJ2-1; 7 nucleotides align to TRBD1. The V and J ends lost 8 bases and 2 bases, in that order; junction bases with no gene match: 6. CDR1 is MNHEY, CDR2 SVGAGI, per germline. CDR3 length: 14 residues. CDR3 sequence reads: CASDRDSTYNEQFF. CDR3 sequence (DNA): TGTGCCAGCGACCGGGACAGTACCTACAATGAGCAGTTCTTC.

The CDR3 nucleotides are TGTGCCAGCAGCTTAGTCGGGGGGCCCACACATTACAATGAGCAGTTCTTC. Amino acid sequence: CASSLVGGPTHYNEQFF. The chain couples TRBV11-2 to TRBJ2-1, with D maybe TRBD2 (7 bases). Germline lookup yields CDR1 SGHAT and CDR2 FQNNGV. This CDR3 contains 17 residues. Between the trimmed V and J ends, which lost 1 base and 4 bases, there was a span of 17 bases.

CDR3 region: CATSRVETGGNAYEQYF. The CDR3 coding sequence is TGTGCCACCAGCAGAGTCGAGACAGGGGGGAACGCCTACGAGCAGTACTTC. This sequence joins TRBV15 and TRBJ2-7; 9 nucleotides match TRBD1. This CDR3 contains 17 residues. V shed 1 base and J 2 bases; nucleotides not matched to a gene: 9. Germline CDR1 LNHNV, CDR2 YYDKDF (reference sequence).

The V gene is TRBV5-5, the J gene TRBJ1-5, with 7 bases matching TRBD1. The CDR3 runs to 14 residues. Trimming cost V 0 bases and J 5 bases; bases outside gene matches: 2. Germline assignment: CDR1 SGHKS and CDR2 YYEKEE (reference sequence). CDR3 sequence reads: CASSLGGGYQPQHF. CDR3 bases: TGTGCCAGCAGCTTGGGAGGGGGCTATCAGCCCCAGCATTTT.

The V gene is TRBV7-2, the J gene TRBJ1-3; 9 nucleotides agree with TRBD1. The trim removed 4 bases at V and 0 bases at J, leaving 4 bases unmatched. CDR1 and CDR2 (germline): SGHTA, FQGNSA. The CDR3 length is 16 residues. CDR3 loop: CASSSDRGLSGNTIYF. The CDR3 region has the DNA TGTGCCAGCAGCTCGGACAGGGGACTCTCTGGAAACACCATATATTTT. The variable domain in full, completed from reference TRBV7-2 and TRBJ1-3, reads GAGVSQSPSNKVTEKGKDVELRCDPISGHTALYWYRQSLGQGLEFLIYFQGNSAPDKSGLPSDRFSAERTGGSVSTLTIQRTQQEDSAVYLCASSSDRGLSGNTIYFGEGSWLTVV.

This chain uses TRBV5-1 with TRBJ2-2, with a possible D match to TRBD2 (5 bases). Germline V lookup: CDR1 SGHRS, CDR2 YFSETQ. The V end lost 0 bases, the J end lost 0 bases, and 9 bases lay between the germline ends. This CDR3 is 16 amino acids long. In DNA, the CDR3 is TGCGCCAGCAGCTTGGGCGGGTCAACGAACACCGGGGAGCTGTTTTTT. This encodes CASSLGGSTNTGELFF.

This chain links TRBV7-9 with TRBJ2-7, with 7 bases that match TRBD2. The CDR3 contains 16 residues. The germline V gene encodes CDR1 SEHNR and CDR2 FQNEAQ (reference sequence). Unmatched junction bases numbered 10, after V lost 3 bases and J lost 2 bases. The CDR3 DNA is TGTGCCAGCAGCTTTTGGCGTGCTAGCGGAACCTACGAGCAGTACTTC. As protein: CASSFWRASGTYEQYF. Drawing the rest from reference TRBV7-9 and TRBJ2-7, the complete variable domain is DTGVSQNPRHKITKRGQNVTFRCDPISEHNRLYWYRQTLGQGPEFLTYFQNEAQLEKSRLLSDRFSAERPKGSFSTLEIQRTEQGDSAMYLCASSFWRASGTYEQYFGPGTRLTVT.

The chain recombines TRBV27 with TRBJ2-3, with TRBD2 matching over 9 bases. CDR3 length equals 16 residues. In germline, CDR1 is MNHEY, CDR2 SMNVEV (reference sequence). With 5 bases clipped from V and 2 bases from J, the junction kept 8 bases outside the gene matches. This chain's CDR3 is CASSPGAGGYTDTQYF. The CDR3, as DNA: TGTGCCAGCAGTCCCGGAGCGGGGGGATACACAGATACGCAGTATTTT.

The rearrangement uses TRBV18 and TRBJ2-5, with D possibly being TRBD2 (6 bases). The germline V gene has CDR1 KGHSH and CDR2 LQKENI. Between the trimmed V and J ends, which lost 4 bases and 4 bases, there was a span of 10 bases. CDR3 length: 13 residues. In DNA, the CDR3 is TGTGCCAGCTCACTCGACGGGGGAGAGACCCAGTACTTC. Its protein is CASSLDGGETQYF.

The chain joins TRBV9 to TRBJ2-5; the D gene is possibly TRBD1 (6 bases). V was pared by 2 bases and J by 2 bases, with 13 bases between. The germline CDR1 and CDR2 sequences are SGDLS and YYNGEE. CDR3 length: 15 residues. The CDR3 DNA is TGTGCCAGCAGCGTTATTCCAGGGGCACAAGAGACCCAGTACTTC. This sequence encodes CASSVIPGAQETQYF.

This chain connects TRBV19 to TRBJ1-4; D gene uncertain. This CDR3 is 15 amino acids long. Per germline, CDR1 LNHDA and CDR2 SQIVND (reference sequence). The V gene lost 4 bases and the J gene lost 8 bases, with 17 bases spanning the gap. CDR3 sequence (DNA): TGTGCCAGTAGTACCCAAGGAACAGTTCCGGAAAAACTGTTTTTT. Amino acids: CASSTQGTVPEKLFF.

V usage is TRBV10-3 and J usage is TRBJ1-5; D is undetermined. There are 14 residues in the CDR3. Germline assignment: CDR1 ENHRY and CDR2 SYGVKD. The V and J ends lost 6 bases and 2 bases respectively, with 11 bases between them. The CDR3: CAISGEGGNQPQHF. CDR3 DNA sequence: TGTGCCATCAGCGGGGAAGGAGGCAATCAGCCCCAGCATTTT.

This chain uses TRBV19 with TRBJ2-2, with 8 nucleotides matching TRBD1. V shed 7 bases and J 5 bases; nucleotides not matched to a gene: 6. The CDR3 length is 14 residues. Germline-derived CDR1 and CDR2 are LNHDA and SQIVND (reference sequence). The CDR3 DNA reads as TGTGCCAGTAACCGCTACAGGGGGACCGGGGAGCTGTTTTTT. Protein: CASNRYRGTGELFF. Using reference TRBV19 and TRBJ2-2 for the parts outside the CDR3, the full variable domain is DGGITQSPKYLFRKEGQNVTLSCEQNLNHDAMYWYRQDPGQGLRLIYYSQIVNDFQKGDIAEGYSVSREKKESFPLTVTSAQKNPTAFYLCASNRYRGTGELFFGEGSRLTVL.